The rows below give T cell receptor beta chains drawn from one sample of a study of regulatory T cells in long-lasting Graves disease. TCRdb re-called the multiplex PCR reads with MiXCR, one entry per CDR3 protein. The sample includes hundreds of thousands of distinct CDR3 sequences, less than 20% seen only once; the top ten take 15% to 20%. A further study also used this sample, focusing on T cells in Graves' hyperthyroidism and ophthalmopathy.

The sequences come from peripheral blood mononuclear cells (PBMCs), collected at new diagnosis, from a patient treated with antithyroid drugs. These receptors originate from a woman in her thirties with Graves disease. Both conserved end residues are part of each CDR3. D genes are given only for firm matches. Where a row states a size, it is once, few, many or the class of an expanded clone; other rows omit it.

.,many,TRBV28,TRBJ1-1,CASMGEGVAFF,TGTGCCAGCATGGGTGAGGGGGTAGCTTTCTTT
TRBD1,many,TRBV2,TRBJ1-4,CASSSPRDRGGGAHEKLFF,TGTGCCAGCAGCTCTCCCCGGGACAGGGGAGGAGGGGCGCATGAAAAACTGTTTTTT
.,many,TRBV25-1,TRBJ1-2,CASSESPGNYGYTF,TGTGCCAGCAGTGAATCACCAGGGAACTATGGCTACACCTTC
.,.,TRBV28,TRBJ2-7,CASSQWGGGEQYF,TGTGCCAGCAGCCAGTGGGGAGGGGGCGAGCAGTACTTC
.,many,TRBV2,TRBJ2-3,CASSRTEKADTQYF,TGTGCCAGCAGTCGGACGGAGAAGGCAGATACGCAGTATTTT
.,many,TRBV7-3,TRBJ2-1,CASSLEGAGEQFF,TGTGCCAGCAGCTTAGAAGGGGCGGGTGAGCAGTTCTTC
TRBD1,.,TRBV19,TRBJ1-4,CASSIPGQAGEKLFF,TGTGCCAGTAGTATCCCCGGACAGGCGGGGGAAAAACTGTTTTTT
.,many,TRBV28,TRBJ2-7,CASTLTGQGIYEQYF,TGTGCCAGCACTCTCACGGGGCAGGGAATCTACGAGCAGTACTTC
.,few,TRBV19,TRBJ2-5,CASSSTFSAGSQYF,TGTGCCAGTAGTTCGACCTTTTCCGCCGGTTCGCAGTACTTC
.,many,TRBV19,TRBJ1-5,CASRAVHRTDQPQHF,TGTGCCAGTAGGGCGGTTCACAGGACCGATCAGCCCCAGCATTTT
.,many,TRBV7-2,TRBJ2-5,CASTPSRWRETQYF,TGTGCCAGCACCCCCTCCCGATGGAGAGAGACCCAGTACTTC
TRBD1,.,TRBV27,TRBJ1-1,CASTQGGGDETFF,TGTGCCAGCACACAGGGGGGGGGGGATGAAACTTTCTTT
TRBD1,many,TRBV28,TRBJ1-5,CASSSPTGRDQPQHF,TGTGCCAGCAGTTCCCCGACAGGGAGGGATCAGCCCCAGCATTTT
.,many,TRBV2,TRBJ2-2,CASSEAGAGELFF,TGTGCCAGCAGTGAAGCGGGGGCCGGGGAGCTGTTTTTT
.,few,TRBV7-9,TRBJ2-1,CASSLFRQADNEQFF,TGTGCCAGCAGCTTATTCCGCCAGGCGGACAATGAGCAGTTCTTC
.,many,TRBV29-1,TRBJ1-2,CSVERGNYGYTF,TGCAGCGTTGAACGTGGGAACTATGGCTACACCTTC
.,.,TRBV30,TRBJ2-6,CAWSRGSGANVLTF,TGTGCCTGGAGTCGGGGGTCTGGGGCCAACGTCCTGACTTTC
.,.,TRBV3-1,TRBJ1-6,CASRLSQASPLHF,TGTGCCAGCAGACTTTCACAGGCTTCACCCCTCCACTTT
.,many,TRBV20-1,TRBJ1-1,CSASPYMNTEAFF,TGCAGTGCTAGTCCATACATGAACACTGAAGCTTTCTTT
TRBD1,.,TRBV20-1,TRBJ2-7,CSAWPSDREDEQYF,TGCAGTGCTTGGCCATCAGACAGGGAAGACGAGCAGTACTTC
.,few,TRBV29-1,TRBJ1-4,CSVESNSGGKLFF,TGCAGCGTTGAGTCGAATAGCGGAGGGAAACTGTTTTTT
.,few,TRBV6-1,TRBJ2-7,CASSTRDSTYEQYF,TGTGCCAGCAGTACGCGGGACTCCACCTACGAGCAGTACTTC
.,many,TRBV10-2,TRBJ1-1,CASSVLAFGVRATKNTEAFF,TGCGCCAGCAGTGTTTTAGCATTTGGAGTCCGGGCCACAAAGAACACTGAAGCTTTCTTT
TRBD2,.,TRBV20-1,TRBJ2-1,CSAAGVKGDEQFF,TGCAGTGCAGCGGGAGTGAAGGGAGATGAGCAGTTCTTC
.,.,TRBV5-1,TRBJ2-7,CASSLPSGMTYEQYF,TGCGCCAGCAGCTTGCCTTCCGGGATGACCTACGAGCAGTACTTC
TRBD2,few,TRBV5-1,TRBJ2-1,CASSRETRLAGASEQFF,TGCGCCAGCAGCAGGGAGACCAGACTAGCGGGAGCGTCTGAGCAGTTCTTC
.,many,TRBV20-1,TRBJ2-1,CSARAPGEHTYNEQFF,TGCAGTGCTCGAGCCCCCGGAGAGCACACCTACAATGAGCAGTTCTTC
TRBD2,few,TRBV19,TRBJ2-1,CASLNRPSGGWGEQFF,TGTGCCAGTCTTAATAGGCCTAGCGGGGGTTGGGGTGAGCAGTTCTTC
.,once,TRBV6-4,TRBJ2-3,CASSAGASTDTQYF,TGTGCCAGCAGTGCGGGGGCTAGCACAGATACGCAGTATTTT